This T cell receptor beta chain is from a study of tumor-infiltrating lymphocytes in primary liver carcinoma. A primer matching the constant region was used to make TCR beta cDNA from approximately 0.45 ug of total RNA. Amplification in three nested multiplex PCR rounds with slightly modified ARM-PCR gave rise to TCR beta libraries. Two initial PCR rounds of around 10 cycles each paired TRBV1-TRBV30 forward primers with a C-beta reverse primer. TCRdb recomputed calls from the multiplex PCR reads with MiXCR, one row per CDR3 protein. The table has fewer than 85,000 distinct CDR3 sequences, about three quarters seen once; the top ten hold approximately 26%. This CDR3 has 14 residues. Trimming left V 6 bases short and J 9 bases short, with 18 bases between. Germline V gives CDR1 SGHAT, CDR2 FQNNGV. Unsorted bulk tissue, about 17-33 mg of it, served as the source for co-extraction of RNA and DNA. Every patient in the cohort had a primary liver carcinoma. That carcinoma was treated by surgical resection.

This sequence joins TRBV11-2 and TRBJ2-1; D not certain. Sequencing was done on a sample of tumor-adjacent normal liver tissue. This TCR derives from a man between 35 and 55 years old with primary liver carcinoma and hepatitis B virus infection. In DNA form, the CDR3 reads TGTGCCAGCAGTTTATACCGGGCAGTTGGTGAGCAGTTCTTC. It specifies CASSLYRAVGEQFF.